These 15 T cell receptor beta chains were sequenced from one sample in a study of Graves' ophthalmopathy and Graves' hyperthyroidism. TCR beta CDR3 amplification used RNA transcripts. First-round RT-PCR used HTBI primers; second-round multiplex PCR followed. Each CDR3 protein is one row after TCRdb ran MiXCR on the multiplex PCR reads. The table lists about 220,000 distinct CDR3 sequences, about 22% of them singletons, with more than 35% in the top ten. Sequencing input: peripheral blood. The receptors here all came from a woman aged 45 to 65 with Graves' ophthalmopathy.

This clonotype was detected ten times or more. The DNA for the CDR3 is TGCGCCAGCACGGGACTAGCGGACGAGCAGTACTTC. It codes for CASTGLADEQYF. The V gene is TRBV5-1, the J gene TRBJ2-7, with 11 bases that match TRBD2. The CDR3 has 12 amino acids. CDR1 is SGHRS and CDR2 is YFSETQ in the germline V gene. V was clipped by 6 bases and J by 5 bases; unmatched bases: 1.

This clonotype was seen repeatedly, ten times or more. The J gene is TRBJ1-2, the V gene TRBV4-1; D is unresolved. CDR1 MGHRA and CDR2 YSYEKL come from the germline V gene. This CDR3 is 15 amino acids long. Trimming shortened V by 0 bases and J by 5 bases, and 13 bases separated the two germline ends. The CDR3, as DNA: TGCGCCAGCAGCCAAGACGAGGGTATGGGGTATGGCTACACCTTC. This gives the protein CASSQDEGMGYGYTF.

At least ten counts were recorded for this clonotype. The V and J genes are TRBV6-5 and TRBJ1-2; possibly TRBD1 for D (5 bases). Germline assignment: CDR1 MNHEY and CDR2 SVGAGI. There are 13 residues in the CDR3. Trimming left V 5 bases short and J 5 bases short, with 12 bases between. Here the CDR3 DNA reads TGTGCCAGCAGTACCGGGGAGGGGTATGGCTACACCTTC. Its translation: CASSTGEGYGYTF.

This clonotype occurred many times. This rearrangement joins TRBV30 to TRBJ1-3; D perhaps matches TRBD1 (5 bases). The ends were cut back, 4 bases at V and 2 bases at J, with 15 bases in the middle. This CDR3 comprises 15 residues. The germline gives CDR1 GTSNPN, CDR2 SVGIG (reference sequence). CDR3 sequence: CAWTVHGGAGNTIYF. Here the CDR3 DNA reads TGTGCCTGGACTGTACATGGAGGGGCTGGAAACACCATATATTTT.

In its sample, this clonotype was seen many times. This chain joins TRBV29-1 and TRBJ1-1; no clear D. CDR1 is SQVTM, CDR2 ANQGSEA, per germline. This CDR3 region has 11 residues. V was trimmed by 7 bases and J by 1 base, leaving 7 bases between them. CDR3 region: CSGYQNTEAFF. For the CDR3, the DNA is TGCAGCGGTTACCAGAACACTGAAGCTTTCTTT.

V gene TRBV20-1 combines with J gene TRBJ1-2; 7 bases are shared with TRBD1. Germline V gives CDR1 DFQATT, CDR2 SNEGSKA (reference sequence). The ends lost 6 bases at V and 5 bases at J; junction bases unmatched: 9. CDR3 length equals 13 residues. The CDR3 DNA reads TGCAGTGCGATTGACAGGGAACGGTATGGCTACACCTTC. Protein sequence: CSAIDRERYGYTF.

This clonotype showed up many times. The J gene is TRBJ2-7, the V gene TRBV6-5; D may be TRBD1 or TRBD2 (5 bases each). Deletions cut 0 bases from V and 1 base from J, with 10 bases between. Looked up from germline, CDR1 is MNHEY and CDR2 is SVGAGI. The CDR3 is 15 amino acids. The DNA for the CDR3 is TGTGCCAGCAGTTACTCGACGGGGCATTCCTACGAGCAGTACTTC. This gives the protein CASSYSTGHSYEQYF.

Concerning this clonotype: A clone one base away is much larger, so this may be a read error. This chain joins TRBV19 and TRBJ1-1, with D maybe TRBD1 (5 bases). CDR3 length: 13 residues. Trimming left V 3 bases short and J 10 bases short, with 15 bases between. The germline gives CDR1 LNHDA, CDR2 SQIVND (reference sequence). CDR3 in DNA: TGTGCCAGTAGTATCGATACAGGTGGTGGAGCTTTCTTT. Translating it yields CASSIDTGGGAFF.

This clonotype came up many times. The genes are TRBV20-1 and TRBJ2-5; 9 bases are shared with TRBD1. Germline V gene lookup returns CDR1 DFQATT and CDR2 SNEGSKA (reference sequence). The CDR3 extends over 13 amino acids. Trimming cost V 4 bases and J 4 bases; bases outside gene matches: 4. The CDR3 sequence: CSATDRGGETQYF. The DNA of the CDR3 is TGCAGTGCTACCGACAGGGGGGGAGAGACCCAGTACTTC.

The gene calls are TRBV7-8 and TRBJ1-2; D is ambiguous. The V and J ends lost 1 base and 0 bases respectively, with 9 bases between them. This CDR3 is built from 15 residues. CDR1 and CDR2 (germline): SGHVS, FQNEAQ. Here the CDR3 reads CASSLGRSTNYGYTF. As DNA, the CDR3 is TGTGCCAGCAGCTTAGGACGGAGCACTAACTATGGCTACACCTTC.

This clonotype came up many times. The chain is built from TRBV30 and TRBJ2-7; D perhaps matches TRBD2 (6 bases). Trimming removed 2 bases at V and 3 bases at J, with 11 bases between. The CDR3 spans 13 residues. Germline assignment: CDR1 GTSNPN and CDR2 SVGIG (reference sequence). The chain's CDR3 is CAWSPPGGYEQYF. The CDR3 DNA is TGTGCCTGGAGTCCCCCCGGGGGCTACGAGCAGTACTTC. Combining the CDR3 with reference TRBV30 and TRBJ2-7 gives the whole variable domain SQTIHQWPATLVQPVGSPLSLECTVEGTSNPNLYWYRQAAGRGLQLLFYSVGIGQISSEVPQNLSASRPQDRQFILSSKKLLLSDSGFYLCAWSPPGGYEQYFGPGTRLTVT.

A few counts support this clonotype. This chain connects TRBV13 to TRBJ2-5; 9 positions match TRBD1. This CDR3 is 15 amino acids long. V trimming: 5 bases; J trimming: 5 bases; junction bases outside the gene matches: 9. Germline CDR1 reads PRHDT; CDR2 reads FYEKMQ (reference sequence). CDR3 region: CASSPGGQGKETQYF. The CDR3 nucleotides are TGTGCCAGCAGCCCCGGGGGACAGGGCAAGGAGACCCAGTACTTC.

This clonotype was detected ten times or more. The chain employs TRBV12-3 or TRBV12-4 and TRBJ2-7; a possible D gene is TRBD1 (5 bases). The CDR3 runs to 14 residues. V lost 2 bases to trimming and J lost 0 bases, with 8 bases between them. The CDR3, as DNA: TGTGCCAGCAGTTTATCGGACAACTCCTACGAGCAGTACTTC. Its protein product is CASSLSDNSYEQYF.

This chain joins TRBV2 and TRBJ2-5; tentative D call: TRBD1 (5 bases). CDR3 size: 13 residues. V lost 2 bases and J 3 bases, leaving 7 bases between the germline ends. The germline CDR1 and CDR2 sequences are SNHLY and FYNNEI. The CDR3 sequence: CASSEPGKETQYF. As DNA, the CDR3 is TGTGCCAGCAGTGAACCAGGGAAAGAGACCCAGTACTTC.

This clonotype has at least ten counts. The chain joins TRBV6-1 to TRBJ1-2, with D possibly being TRBD1 (5 bases). V shed 6 bases and J shed 0 bases, with 8 bases lying between them. The CDR3 has 13 amino acids. The germline CDR1 and CDR2 sequences are MNHNS and SASEGT. CDR3 coding DNA: TGTGCCAGCAGCCGGGGGGCTAACTATGGCTACACCTTC. This gives the protein CASSRGANYGYTF.